This T cell receptor beta chain was recovered during a study of T-cell reconstitution after alpha-beta-depleted transplantation in children. Overall study findings and caveats: Surviving recipient T cells and thymic progenitors accounted for the high day-60 TCRbeta diversity observed in some patients. By about two months after transplant, alpha-beta T cells reportedly arose from several hundred graft clones that had expanded. From newly produced T cells came most of the T-cell counts and diversity one year after transplant.

The CDR3 is 14 residues long. V dropped 6 bases and J dropped 0 bases, with 11 bases sitting between them. Germline values: CDR1 LNHDA, CDR2 SQIVND (reference sequence). The table lists this clonotype with a few counts. Its specificity is not known. Researchers prepared the TCRbeta library using unique molecular identifiers, the study reports. TCRdb recomputed calls from the PCR reads with MiXCR, one row per CDR3 protein. The data contain fewer than 450,000 distinct CDR3 sequences, around 15% of them singletons. This clonotype was obtained from a male patient between 2 and 10 years old who had a stem cell transplant for acute lymphoblastic leukemia, so the T cells may come from the graft donor. The sample consisted of PBMCs, mostly from graft donor cells, taken 360 days after TCRalphabeta/CD19-depleted stem cell transplant. This rearrangement joins TRBV19 to TRBJ1-1; D uncertain. CDR3 loop: CASRRVNMNTEAFF. CDR3 DNA: TGTGCCAGTAGAAGGGTGAACATGAACACTGAAGCTTTCTTT.